This is a list of T cell receptor beta chains from one sample in a study of coeliac disease. Here immunoSEQ multiplex PCR was the method, and the copy in TCRdb shows in-frame clones only, minus some. This sample yields just over 7,000 clones, of which less than 65% are seen a single time; approximately 3.1% belongs to the top ten. Sequencing was done on a sample of lamina propria lymphocytes from the gut. These receptors were taken from a woman between 55 and 75 years old with active celiac disease. Both conserved end residues are part of each CDR3. The D gene is left open where the match is weak. Some rows have no size entry. The others give once, few or many, or a class for an expanded clone.

clone_size	j_call	d_call	v_call	cdr3_nt	cdr3_aa
-	TRBJ1-5	-	TRBV15	TGTGCCACCAGCAGAGGGAGAAGGGGGTTAGGGAGTCAGCCCCAGCATTTT	CATSRGRRGLGSQPQHF
once	TRBJ1-4	-	TRBV5-5	TGTGCCAGCAGCTTACCTCGATCGGGAGAAAAACTGTTTTTT	CASSLPRSGEKLFF
-	TRBJ2-3	-	TRBV21-1	TGTGCCAGCAGCAAACAGGTTAGCACAGATACGCAGTATTTT	CASSKQVSTDTQYF
few	TRBJ2-3	-	TRBV6-1	TGTGCCAGCAGCCCCCATACGAGAGGAGATACGCAGTATTTT	CASSPHTRGDTQYF
-	TRBJ1-1	-	TRBV5-1	TGCGCCAGCAGCTTGTTCACAGGGAACACTGAAGCTTTCTTT	CASSLFTGNTEAFF
-	TRBJ2-7	-	TRBV15	TGTGCCACCAGCAGTGGGACTCTCTCCTACGAGCAGTACTTC	CATSSGTLSYEQYF
-	TRBJ2-7	-	TRBV5-1	TGCGCCAGCAGCTTGTTCGACAGTTACGAGCAGTACTTC	CASSLFDSYEQYF
-	TRBJ2-4	TRBD1	TRBV5-4	TGTGCCAGCAGCTCCAACCACAGGGGCGAAAACATTCAGTACTTC	CASSSNHRGENIQYF
few	TRBJ2-5	-	TRBV11-2	TGTGCCAGCAGCTCTTCCCAAGAGACCCAGTACTTC	CASSSSQETQYF
-	TRBJ2-2	-	TRBV15	TGTGCCACCAGCGATAACCCCGCGACCGGGGAGCTGTTTTTT	CATSDNPATGELFF
-	TRBJ1-6	TRBD1	TRBV4-1	TGCGCCAGCAGCCAATACGATGGCAGGGGGATCTCCCTCCACTTT	CASSQYDGRGISLHF
-	TRBJ2-7	-	TRBV7-9	TGTGCCAGCAGCTTAGTAGTGGGGCGGGACTCCTACGAGCAGTACTTC	CASSLVVGRDSYEQYF
-	TRBJ2-4	TRBD1	TRBV2	TGTGCCAGCGGGGCAGGACAGGGTCTAACCAAAAACATTCAGTACTTC	CASGAGQGLTKNIQYF
-	TRBJ2-5	TRBD1	TRBV19	TGTGCCAGTAGTATCGGACAGGCTAATCAAGAGACCCAGTACTTC	CASSIGQANQETQYF
medium-sized	TRBJ2-5	-	TRBV2	TGTGCCAGCAGTGATGGGCTGGCAGGGGTGTTGGAGACCCAGTACTTC	CASSDGLAGVLETQYF
-	TRBJ1-2	-	TRBV2	TGTGCCAGCTCAGAAACACAGAACTATGGCTACACCTTC	CASSETQNYGYTF
-	TRBJ1-3	-	TRBV18	TGTGCCAGCTCACCACCGGAGAGACAGTTATCTGGAAACACCATATATTTT	CASSPPERQLSGNTIYF
-	TRBJ2-7	TRBD2	TRBV5-5	TGTGCCAGCAGCTTGGCCGCAGGGCGGGGGGACCGCAGCTCCTACGAGCAGTACTTC	CASSLAAGRGDRSSYEQYF
-	TRBJ1-4	-	TRBV7-9	TGTGCCAGCAGCTTAGTCTCGGGACACCGAGAAAAACTGTTTTTT	CASSLVSGHREKLFF
-	TRBJ2-2	-	TRBV7-9	TGTGCCAGCAGCTTTTCGGTCATCGGGGAGCTGTTTTTT	CASSFSVIGELFF
-	TRBJ2-3	-	TRBV6-5	TGTGCCAGCCAGAGGGGGTACACAGATACGCAGTATTTT	CASQRGYTDTQYF
-	TRBJ2-3	-	TRBV10-1	TGCGAGACGAACCACGCCAGGGCGAATACTCTACCTACAGATACGCAGTATTTT	CETNHARANTLPTDTQYF
few	TRBJ1-2	TRBD1	TRBV6-9	TGTGCCAGCAGTTACGCAACCGGGACAGAATATAACTATGGCTACACCTTC	CASSYATGTEYNYGYTF
-	TRBJ2-5	-	TRBV28	TGTGCCAGCAGTTTATGGGCCCCGGGGGAGACCCAGTACTTC	CASSLWAPGETQYF
-	TRBJ2-3	-	TRBV2	TGTGCCAGCTGTTATGAGCGGGCCGATACGCAGTATTTT	CASCYERADTQYF
once	TRBJ2-4	-	TRBV6-1	TGTGCCAGCAGTGCCCCGGACACCGTAGCCAAAAACATTCAGTACTTC	CASSAPDTVAKNIQYF
-	TRBJ1-5	-	TRBV27	TGTGCCAGCATGACCAGGACAAAGCCCCAGCATTTT	CASMTRTKPQHF
-	TRBJ1-1	-	TRBV2	TGTGCCAGCTACCTGACGGACAAGAACACTGAAGCTTTCTTT	CASYLTDKNTEAFF
medium-sized	TRBJ1-2	-	TRBV29-1	TGCAGCGCTGGACCCCATGGGAGCTATGGCTACACCTTC	CSAGPHGSYGYTF
-	TRBJ2-2	-	TRBV28	TGTGCCAGCAGTTTAAACAGGGTAAACACCGGGGAGCTGTTTTTT	CASSLNRVNTGELFF
-	TRBJ2-1	-	TRBV5-1	TGCGCCAGCAGCGTACTAGGGGGAACTTACAATGAGCAGTTCTTC	CASSVLGGTYNEQFF
-	TRBJ1-1	-	TRBV6-5	TGTGCCAGCAGCCCAGGGGTCGGGGACACTGAAGCTTTCTTT	CASSPGVGDTEAFF
-	TRBJ1-1	-	TRBV28	TGTGCCAGCGGACTAATGAACACTGAAGCTTTCTTT	CASGLMNTEAFF
-	TRBJ1-1	-	TRBV14	TGTGCCAGCAGCCAAGATATTCGGGTGACTGAAGCTTTCTTT	CASSQDIRVTEAFF
large	TRBJ1-6	TRBD1	TRBV5-1	TGCGCCAGCAGCCTTGGGCCTACCGGACAGGGGTTAAATTCACCCCTCCACTTT	CASSLGPTGQGLNSPLHF
few	TRBJ2-5	TRBD1	TRBV7-2	TGTGCCAGCAGCTTAGTGGGACAGATTTCACAAGAGACCCAGTACTTC	CASSLVGQISQETQYF
-	TRBJ2-5	TRBD2	TRBV7-8	TGTGCCAGCAGCTCGTTCTGGGCGGGGGGGGAGACCCAGTACTTC	CASSSFWAGGETQYF
-	TRBJ1-2	-	TRBV10-1	TGCGCCAGCACCCCGCCCGGGGGTGGCTACACCTTC	CASTPPGGGYTF
-	TRBJ1-5	-	TRBV19	TGTGCCAGTAGTCCCCTCGGACAGATTAATCAGCCCCAGCATTTT	CASSPLGQINQPQHF
-	TRBJ2-7	TRBD2	TRBV7-2	TGTGCCAGCACCCCCAGCGGGGGGGCCTCCCTCGAGCAGTACTTC	CASTPSGGASLEQYF
-	TRBJ1-1	-	TRBV5-4	TGTGCCAGCAGCTCCGACAGGTTGGTCACTGAAGCTTTCTTT	CASSSDRLVTEAFF